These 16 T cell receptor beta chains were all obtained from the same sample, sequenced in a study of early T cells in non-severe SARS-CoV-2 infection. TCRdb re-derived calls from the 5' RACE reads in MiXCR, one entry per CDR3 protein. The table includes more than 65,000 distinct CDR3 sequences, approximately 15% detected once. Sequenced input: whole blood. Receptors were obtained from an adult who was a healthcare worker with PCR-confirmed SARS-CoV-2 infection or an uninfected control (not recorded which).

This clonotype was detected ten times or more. The CDR3: CASSQDLGTVSYEQYF. In DNA, the CDR3 is TGCGCCAGCAGCCAAGATCTCGGGACTGTATCCTACGAGCAGTACTTC. This chain connects TRBV4-3 to TRBJ2-7; tentative D call: TRBD2 (6 bases). Trimming left V 0 bases short and J 1 base short, with 13 bases between. This CDR3 spans 16 amino acids. Germline V lookup: CDR1 LGHNA, CDR2 YSLEER.

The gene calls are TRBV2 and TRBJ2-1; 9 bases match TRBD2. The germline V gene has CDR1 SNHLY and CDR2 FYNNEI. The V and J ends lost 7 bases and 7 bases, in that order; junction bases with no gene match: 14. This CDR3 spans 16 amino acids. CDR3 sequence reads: CASKVSAGGPMNEQFF. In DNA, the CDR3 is TGTGCCAGCAAGGTATCGGCGGGGGGGCCAATGAATGAGCAGTTCTTC. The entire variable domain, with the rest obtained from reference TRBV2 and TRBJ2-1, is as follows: EPEVTQTPSHQVTQMGQEVILRCVPISNHLYFYWYRQILGQKVEFLVSFYNNEISEKSEIFDDQFSVERPDGSNFTLKIRSTKLEDSAMYFCASKVSAGGPMNEQFFGPGTRLTVL.

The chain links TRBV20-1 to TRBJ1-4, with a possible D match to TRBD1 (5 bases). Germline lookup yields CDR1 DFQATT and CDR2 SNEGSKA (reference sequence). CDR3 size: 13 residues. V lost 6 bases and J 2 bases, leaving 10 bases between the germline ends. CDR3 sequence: CSAQGSTNEKLFF. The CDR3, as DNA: TGCAGTGCCCAGGGTTCCACTAATGAAAAACTGTTTTTT.

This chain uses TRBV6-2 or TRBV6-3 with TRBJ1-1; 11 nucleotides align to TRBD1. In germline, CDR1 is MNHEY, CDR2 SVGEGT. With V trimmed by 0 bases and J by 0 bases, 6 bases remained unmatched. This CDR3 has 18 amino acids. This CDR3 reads CASSYSTGQGEMNTEAFF. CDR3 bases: TGTGCCAGCAGTTACTCCACGGGACAGGGGGAGATGAACACTGAAGCTTTCTTT.

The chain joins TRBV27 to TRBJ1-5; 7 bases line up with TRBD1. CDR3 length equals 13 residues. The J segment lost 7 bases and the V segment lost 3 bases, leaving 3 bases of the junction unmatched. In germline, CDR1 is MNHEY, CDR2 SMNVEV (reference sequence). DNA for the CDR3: TGTGCCAGCAGTTTTACAGGGGAGCAGCCCCAGCATTTT. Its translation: CASSFTGEQPQHF.

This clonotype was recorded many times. In DNA, the CDR3 is TGTGCCTGGAGTGTGCCCCCAGCCACAGATACGCAGTATTTT. This sequence encodes CAWSVPPATDTQYF. The chain joins TRBV30 to TRBJ2-3; unclear D gene. Trimming shortened V by 0 bases and J by 2 bases, and 9 bases separated the two germline ends. CDR3 length: 14 amino acids. Germline V gives CDR1 GTSNPN, CDR2 SVGIG (reference sequence).

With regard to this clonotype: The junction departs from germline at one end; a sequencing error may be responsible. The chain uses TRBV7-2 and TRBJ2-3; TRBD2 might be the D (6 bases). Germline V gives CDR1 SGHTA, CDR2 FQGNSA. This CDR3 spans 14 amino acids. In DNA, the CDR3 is TGTGCCAGCAGCGGAGGGCAGGGCCTCGATACGCAGTACTTT. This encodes CASSGGQGLDTQYF.

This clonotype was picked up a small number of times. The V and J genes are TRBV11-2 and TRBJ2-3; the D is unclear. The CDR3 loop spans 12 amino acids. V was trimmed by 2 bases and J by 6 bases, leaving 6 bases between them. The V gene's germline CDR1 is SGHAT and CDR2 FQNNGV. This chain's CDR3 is CASSLKGDTQYF. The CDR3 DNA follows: TGTGCCAGCAGCTTAAAAGGGGATACGCAGTATTTT.

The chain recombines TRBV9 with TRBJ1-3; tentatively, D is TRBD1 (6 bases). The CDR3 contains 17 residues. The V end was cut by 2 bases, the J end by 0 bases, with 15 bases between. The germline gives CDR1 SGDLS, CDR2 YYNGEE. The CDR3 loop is CASSVGDTLSSGNTIYF. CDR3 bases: TGTGCCAGCAGCGTGGGGGACACGCTTTCCTCTGGAAACACCATATATTTT.

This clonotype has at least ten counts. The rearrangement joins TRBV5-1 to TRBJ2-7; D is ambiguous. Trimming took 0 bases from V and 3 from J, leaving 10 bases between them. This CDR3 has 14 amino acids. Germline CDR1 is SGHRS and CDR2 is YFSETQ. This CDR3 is CASSLVGYSYEQYF. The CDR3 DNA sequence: TGCGCCAGCAGCTTGGTGGGCTATAGCTACGAGCAGTACTTC.

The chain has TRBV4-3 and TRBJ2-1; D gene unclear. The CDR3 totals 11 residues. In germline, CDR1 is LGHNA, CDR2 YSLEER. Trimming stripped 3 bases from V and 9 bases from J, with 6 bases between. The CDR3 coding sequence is TGCGCCAGCAGCCAGGGCAGTGAGCAGTTCTTC. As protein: CASSQGSEQFF.

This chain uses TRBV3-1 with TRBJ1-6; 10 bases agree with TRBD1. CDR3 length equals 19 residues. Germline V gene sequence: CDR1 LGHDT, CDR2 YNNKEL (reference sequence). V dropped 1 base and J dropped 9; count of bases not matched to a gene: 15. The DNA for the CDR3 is TGTGCCAGCAGCCAAGCTTATTGGCATGGGGGACAGGGGCCTTCACCCCTCCACTTT. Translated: CASSQAYWHGGQGPSPLHF.

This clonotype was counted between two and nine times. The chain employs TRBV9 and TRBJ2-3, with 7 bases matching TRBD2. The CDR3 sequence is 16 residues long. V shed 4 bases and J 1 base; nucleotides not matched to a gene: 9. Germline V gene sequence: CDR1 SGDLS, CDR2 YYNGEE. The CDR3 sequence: CASSPQGLAGTDTQYF. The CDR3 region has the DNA TGTGCCAGCAGCCCCCAGGGCCTAGCGGGCACAGATACGCAGTATTTT.

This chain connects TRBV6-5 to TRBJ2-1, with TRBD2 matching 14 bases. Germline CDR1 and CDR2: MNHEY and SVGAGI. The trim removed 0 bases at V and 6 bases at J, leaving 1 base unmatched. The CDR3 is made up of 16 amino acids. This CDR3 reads CASSYSTSGGANEQFF. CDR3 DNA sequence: TGTGCCAGCAGTTACTCGACTAGCGGGGGGGCCAATGAGCAGTTCTTC.

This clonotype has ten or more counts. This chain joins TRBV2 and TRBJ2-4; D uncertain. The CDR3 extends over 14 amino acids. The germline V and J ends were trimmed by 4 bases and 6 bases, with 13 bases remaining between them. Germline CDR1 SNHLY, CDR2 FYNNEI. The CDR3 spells CASSGLENLNIQYF. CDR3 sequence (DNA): TGTGCCAGCAGTGGGCTAGAGAATTTAAACATTCAGTACTTC.

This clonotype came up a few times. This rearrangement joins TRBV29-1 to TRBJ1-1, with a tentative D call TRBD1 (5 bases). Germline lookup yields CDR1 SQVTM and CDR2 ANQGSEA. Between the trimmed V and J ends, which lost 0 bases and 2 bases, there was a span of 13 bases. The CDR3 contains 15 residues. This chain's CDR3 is CSVEDGTRRNTEAFF. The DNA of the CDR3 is TGCAGCGTTGAAGATGGGACCCGAAGAAACACTGAAGCTTTCTTT.